This T cell receptor (beta chain) came from a study of graft-versus-host responses after intestinal transplantation. Some clones are missing from TCRdb's copy, which holds only in-frame ones; the method was immunoSEQ multiplex PCR. The profile shows approximately 90,000 clones, about four fifths of them singletons. Germline-derived CDR1 and CDR2 are MDHEN and SYDVKM. CDR3 length equals 12 residues. V lost 8 bases to trimming and J lost 1 base, with 5 bases between them. As concerns this clone: Antigen: not known.

This clonotype originated in a human donor who received an intestinal transplant. The source material was unstimulated CD4+ T cells sorted from spleen or lymph node cells, sampled before intestinal transplant. The chain is built from TRBV28 and TRBJ2-2; D remains ambiguous. The CDR3 loop is CASQKNTGELFF. In DNA form, the CDR3 reads TGTGCCAGCCAGAAGAACACCGGGGAGCTGTTTTTT. Full variable domain (rest looked up from reference TRBV28 and TRBJ2-2): DVKVTQSSRYLVKRTGEKVFLECVQDMDHENMFWYRQDPGLGLRLIYFSYDVKMKEKGDIPEGYSVSREKKERFSLILESASTNQTSMYLCASQKNTGELFFGEGSRLTVL.